A single sample gave rise to the 2 T cell receptor beta chains below, sequenced in a study of early T cells in non-severe SARS-CoV-2 infection. TCRdb itself ran the 5' RACE reads through MiXCR, one entry per CDR3 protein. The sample lists some 87,000 distinct CDR3 sequences, about 13% occurring once. Sequenced sample: whole blood. The receptors come from an adult who was a healthcare worker with PCR-confirmed SARS-CoV-2 infection or an uninfected control (not recorded which).

This clonotype was picked up many times. This chain uses TRBV6-5 with TRBJ2-1, with 13 nucleotides matching TRBD2. J gave up 1 base and V 5 bases, and 2 bases lay outside the gene matches. This CDR3 is built from 16 residues. CDR1 is MNHEY, CDR2 SVGAGI, per germline. For the CDR3, the DNA is TGTGCCAGCAGTCGGACTAGCGGGAGATCCTACAATGAGCAGTTCTTC. Translating gives CASSRTSGRSYNEQFF.

The CDR3 DNA is TGTGCCAGCCGAACCGTAAGGCTCAATTCACCCCTCCACTTT. It is translated as CASRTVRLNSPLHF. This chain uses TRBV28 with TRBJ1-6; D ambiguous. Germline V gene lookup returns CDR1 MDHEN and CDR2 SYDVKM. The ends were cut back, 8 bases at V and 7 bases at J, with 15 bases in the middle. The CDR3 has 14 residues.